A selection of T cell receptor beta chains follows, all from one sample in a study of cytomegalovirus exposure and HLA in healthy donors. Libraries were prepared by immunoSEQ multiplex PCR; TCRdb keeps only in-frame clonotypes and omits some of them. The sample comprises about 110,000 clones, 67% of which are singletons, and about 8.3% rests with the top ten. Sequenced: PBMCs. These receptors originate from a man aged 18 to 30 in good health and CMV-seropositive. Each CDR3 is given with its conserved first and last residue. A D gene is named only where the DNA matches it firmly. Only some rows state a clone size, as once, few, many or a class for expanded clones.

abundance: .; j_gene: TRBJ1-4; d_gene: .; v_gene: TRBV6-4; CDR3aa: CASSAPGKVLGEKLFF; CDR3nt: TGTGCCAGCAGTGCCCCGGGGAAGGTCTTAGGTGAAAAACTGTTTTTT
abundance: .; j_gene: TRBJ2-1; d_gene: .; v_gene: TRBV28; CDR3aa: CASKVSPRGNHYNEQFF; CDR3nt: TGTGCCAGCAAAGTCAGCCCCCGAGGTAACCACTACAATGAGCAGTTCTTC
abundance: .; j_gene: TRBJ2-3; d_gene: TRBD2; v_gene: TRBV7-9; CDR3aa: CASSSGTISTDTQYF; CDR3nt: TGTGCCAGCAGCTCCGGGACTATTTCCACAGATACGCAGTATTTT
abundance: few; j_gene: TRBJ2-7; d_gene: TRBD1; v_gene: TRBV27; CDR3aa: CASSLARGTYEQYF; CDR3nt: TGTGCCAGCAGTTTGGCCAGGGGGACCTACGAGCAGTACTTC
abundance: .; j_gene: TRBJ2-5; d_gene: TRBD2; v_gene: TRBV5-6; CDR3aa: CASSFVLAGGVKETQYF; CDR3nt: TGTGCCAGCAGCTTTGTCCTAGCGGGGGGGGTAAAAGAGACCCAGTACTTC
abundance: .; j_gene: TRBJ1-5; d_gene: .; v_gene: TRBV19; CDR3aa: CASMTGNSNQPQHF; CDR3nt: TGTGCCAGTATGACGGGGAACAGCAATCAGCCCCAGCATTTT
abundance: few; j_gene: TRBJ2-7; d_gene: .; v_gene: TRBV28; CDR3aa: CASSSLVKSYEQYF; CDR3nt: TGTGCCAGCAGTTCGCTAGTCAAGTCCTACGAGCAGTACTTC
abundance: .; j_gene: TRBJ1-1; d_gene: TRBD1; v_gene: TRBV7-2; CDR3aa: CASSLEQGRNTEAFF; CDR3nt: TGTGCCAGCAGCTTAGAACAGGGGAGGAACACTGAAGCTTTCTTT
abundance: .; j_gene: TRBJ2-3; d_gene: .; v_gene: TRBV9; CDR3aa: CASSVGVTDTQYF; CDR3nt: TGTGCCAGCAGCGTAGGCGTTACAGATACGCAGTATTTT
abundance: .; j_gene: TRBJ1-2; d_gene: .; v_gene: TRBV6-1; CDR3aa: CAGDGRPNGYTF; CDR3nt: TGTGCTGGCGACGGGAGACCGAATGGCTACACCTTC
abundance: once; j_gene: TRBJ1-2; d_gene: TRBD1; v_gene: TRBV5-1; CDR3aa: CASSPAGDRAGGYTF; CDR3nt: TGCGCCAGCAGCCCGGCAGGGGACAGGGCCGGAGGCTACACCTTC
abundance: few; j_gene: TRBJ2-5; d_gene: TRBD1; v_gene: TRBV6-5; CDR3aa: CASRRQGREETQYF; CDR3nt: TGTGCCAGCAGGAGACAGGGACGGGAAGAGACCCAGTACTTC
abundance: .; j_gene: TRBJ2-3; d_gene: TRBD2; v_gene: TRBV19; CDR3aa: CASSGQGTSGGARDTQYF; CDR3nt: TGTGCCAGTAGTGGACAGGGTACTAGCGGGGGGGCGAGGGATACGCAGTATTTT
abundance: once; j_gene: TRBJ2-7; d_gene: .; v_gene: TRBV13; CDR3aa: CASKEQSSYEQYF; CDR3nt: TGTGCCAGCAAGGAACAGAGCTCCTACGAGCAGTACTTC
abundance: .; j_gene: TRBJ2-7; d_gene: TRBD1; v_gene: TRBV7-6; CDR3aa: CASSVTGTGYEQYF; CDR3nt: TGTGCCAGCAGCGTGACTGGGACAGGGTACGAGCAGTACTTC
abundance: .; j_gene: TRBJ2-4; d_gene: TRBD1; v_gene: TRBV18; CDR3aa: CASSPRGQQKNIQYF; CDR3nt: TGTGCCAGCTCACCACGGGGACAGCAAAAAAACATTCAGTACTTC
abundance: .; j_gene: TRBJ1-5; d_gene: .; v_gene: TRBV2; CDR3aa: CASSGGGGNQPQHF; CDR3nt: TGTGCCAGCAGCGGGGGTGGGGGCAATCAGCCCCAGCATTTT
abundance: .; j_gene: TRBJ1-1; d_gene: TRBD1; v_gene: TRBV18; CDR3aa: CASSRGQGYTEAFF; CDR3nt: TGTGCCAGCTCTCGGGGACAGGGGTACACTGAAGCTTTCTTT
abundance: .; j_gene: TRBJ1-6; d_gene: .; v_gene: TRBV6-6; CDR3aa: CASSYGQGGSPLHF; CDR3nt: TGTGCCAGCAGTTACGGGCAGGGAGGTTCACCCCTCCACTTT
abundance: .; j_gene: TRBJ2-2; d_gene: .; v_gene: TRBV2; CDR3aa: CASRGSGGPGELFF; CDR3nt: TGTGCCAGCAGAGGATCCGGGGGGCCCGGGGAGCTGTTTTTT
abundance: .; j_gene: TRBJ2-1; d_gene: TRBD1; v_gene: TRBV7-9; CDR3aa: CASSLFRTGTASNEQFF; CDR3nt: TGTGCCAGCAGCTTATTCAGAACCGGGACAGCCTCCAATGAGCAGTTCTTC
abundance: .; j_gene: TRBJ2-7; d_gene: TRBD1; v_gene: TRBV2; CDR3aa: CASSVQGEGYEQYF; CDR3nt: TGTGCCAGCAGTGTACAGGGGGAAGGCTACGAGCAGTACTTC
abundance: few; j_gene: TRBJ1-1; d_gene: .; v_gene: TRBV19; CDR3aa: CASSMWGVGARDTEAFF; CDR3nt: TGTGCCAGTAGTATGTGGGGCGTAGGGGCACGGGACACTGAAGCTTTCTTT
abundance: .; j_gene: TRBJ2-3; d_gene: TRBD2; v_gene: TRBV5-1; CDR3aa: CASSLEREGALYF; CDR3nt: TGCGCCAGCAGCTTGGAGCGGGAAGGGGCTCTGTATTTT
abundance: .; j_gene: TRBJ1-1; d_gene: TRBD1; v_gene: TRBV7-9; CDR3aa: CASSLKTGGGTEAFF; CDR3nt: TGTGCCAGCAGCTTAAAGACAGGGGGCGGCACTGAAGCTTTCTTT
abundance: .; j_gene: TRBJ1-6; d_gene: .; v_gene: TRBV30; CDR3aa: CAWKPSSGLLSSYNSPLHF; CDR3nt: TGTGCCTGGAAACCCAGCTCGGGACTCCTGAGCTCCTATAATTCACCCCTCCACTTT
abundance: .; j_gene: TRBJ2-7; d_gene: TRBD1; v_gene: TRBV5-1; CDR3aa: CASSRTGYSYEQYF; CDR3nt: TGCGCCAGCAGCCGGACAGGGTACTCCTACGAGCAGTACTTC
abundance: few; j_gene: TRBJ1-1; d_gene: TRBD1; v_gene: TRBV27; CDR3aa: CASSYRQGGGDNTEAFF; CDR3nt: TGTGCCAGCAGTTACCGACAGGGGGGAGGTGACAACACTGAAGCTTTCTTT
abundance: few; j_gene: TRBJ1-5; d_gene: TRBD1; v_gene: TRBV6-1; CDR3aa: CASSRGVAGTGEHF; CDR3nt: TGTGCCAGCAGTAGAGGGGTGGCCGGGACAGGTGAACATTTT
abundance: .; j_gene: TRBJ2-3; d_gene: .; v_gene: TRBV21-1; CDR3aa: CASSRTGLGTDTQYF; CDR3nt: TGTGCCAGCAGCAGGACAGGGTTGGGCACAGATACGCAGTATTTT
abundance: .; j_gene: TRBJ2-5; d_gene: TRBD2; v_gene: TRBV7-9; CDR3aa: CACEPGNGGADFQETQYF; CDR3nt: TGTGCCTGCGAGCCTGGTAACGGGGGGGCCGACTTCCAAGAGACCCAGTACTTC
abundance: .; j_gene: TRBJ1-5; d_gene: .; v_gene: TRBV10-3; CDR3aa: CAISPTAQGKNQPQHF; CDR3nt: TGTGCCATCAGCCCGACCGCACAGGGCAAAAATCAGCCCCAGCATTTT
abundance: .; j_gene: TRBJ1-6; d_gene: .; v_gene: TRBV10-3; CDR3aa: CAKSAGIGSPLHF; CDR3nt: TGTGCCAAATCCGCGGGGATTGGGTCACCCCTCCACTTT
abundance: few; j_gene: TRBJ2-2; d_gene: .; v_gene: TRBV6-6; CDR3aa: CASKPRAAGELFF; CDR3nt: TGTGCCAGCAAGCCGAGGGCGGCCGGGGAGCTGTTTTTT
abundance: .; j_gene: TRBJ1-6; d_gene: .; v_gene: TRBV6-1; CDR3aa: CASSELTGAQGSPLHF; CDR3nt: TGTGCCAGCAGTGAACTTACGGGCGCTCAGGGTTCACCCCTCCACTTT
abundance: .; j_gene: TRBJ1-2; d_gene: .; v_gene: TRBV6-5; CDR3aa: CASSPRRGGNYGYTF; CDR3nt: TGTGCCAGCAGCCCGCGGCGGGGGGGTAACTATGGCTACACCTTC
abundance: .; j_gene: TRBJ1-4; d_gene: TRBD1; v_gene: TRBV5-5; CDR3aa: CASSRPGTGVEKLFF; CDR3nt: TGTGCCAGCAGCCGACCCGGGACAGGGGTTGAAAAACTGTTTTTT
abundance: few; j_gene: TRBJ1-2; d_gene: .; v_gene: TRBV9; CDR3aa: CASSVDREGYTF; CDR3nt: TGTGCCAGCAGCGTAGACAGGGAAGGCTACACCTTC
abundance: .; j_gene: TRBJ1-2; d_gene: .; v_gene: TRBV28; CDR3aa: CASSPLDSPEAYTF; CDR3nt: TGTGCCAGCAGTCCACTCGACTCGCCAGAGGCCTACACCTTC
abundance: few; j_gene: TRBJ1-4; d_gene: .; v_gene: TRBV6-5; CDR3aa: CASSYTVGTNEKLFF; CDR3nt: TGTGCCAGCAGTTACACGGTTGGAACTAACGAAAAACTGTTTTTT
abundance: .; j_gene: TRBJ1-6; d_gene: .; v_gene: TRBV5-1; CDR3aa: CASSLGEGFSPLHF; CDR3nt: TGCGCCAGCAGCTTGGGGGAGGGGTTCTCACCCCTCCACTTT
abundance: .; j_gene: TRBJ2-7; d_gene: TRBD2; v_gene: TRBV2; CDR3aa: CASSERTSGVSQYF; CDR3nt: TGTGCCAGCAGTGAAAGGACTAGCGGTGTATCGCAGTACTTC
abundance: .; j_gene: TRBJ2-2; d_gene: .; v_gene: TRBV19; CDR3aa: CASSNTATGELFF; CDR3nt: TGTGCCAGTAGTAATACAGCCACCGGGGAGCTGTTTTTT
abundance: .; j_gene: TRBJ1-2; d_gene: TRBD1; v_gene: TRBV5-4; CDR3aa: CASSPGDRGGLSYGYTF; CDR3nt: TGTGCCAGCAGCCCCGGAGACAGGGGCGGGTTAAGCTATGGCTACACCTTC
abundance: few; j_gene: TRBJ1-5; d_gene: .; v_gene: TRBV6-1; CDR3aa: CASRGQRDSNQPQHF; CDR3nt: TGTGCCAGCAGGGGACAAAGGGATTCCAATCAGCCCCAGCATTTT
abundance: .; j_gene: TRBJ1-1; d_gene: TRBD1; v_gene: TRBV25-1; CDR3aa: CASSAQGWTEAFF; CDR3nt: TGTGCCAGCAGTGCACAGGGGTGGACTGAAGCTTTCTTT
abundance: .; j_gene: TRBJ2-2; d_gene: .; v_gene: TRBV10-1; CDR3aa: CASSLAQSGTGELFF; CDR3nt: TGCGCCAGCTCCCTAGCCCAATCGGGTACCGGGGAGCTGTTTTTT
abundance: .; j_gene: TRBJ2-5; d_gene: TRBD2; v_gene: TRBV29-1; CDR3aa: CSVYGGQETQYF; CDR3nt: TGCAGCGTTTACGGGGGGCAAGAGACCCAGTACTTC
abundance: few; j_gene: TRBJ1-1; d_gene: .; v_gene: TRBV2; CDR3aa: CASNTQGPNTEAFF; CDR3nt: TGTGCCAGCAATACACAGGGTCCTAACACTGAAGCTTTCTTT
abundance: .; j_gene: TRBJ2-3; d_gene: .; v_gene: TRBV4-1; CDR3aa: CASSQAYHEGGWSTDTQYF; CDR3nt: TGCGCCAGCAGCCAAGCGTATCACGAGGGGGGGTGGAGTACAGATACGCAGTATTTT
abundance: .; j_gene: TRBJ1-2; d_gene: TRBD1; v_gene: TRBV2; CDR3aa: CASSSTGTGYGYTF; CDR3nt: TGTGCCAGCAGCAGCACCGGGACAGGCTATGGCTACACCTTC
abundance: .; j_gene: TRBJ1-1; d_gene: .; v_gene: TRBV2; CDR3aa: CASTAGVATEAFF; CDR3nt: TGTGCCAGCACCGCCGGCGTAGCCACTGAAGCTTTCTTT
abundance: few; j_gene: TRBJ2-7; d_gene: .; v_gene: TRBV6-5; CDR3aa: CASRRGWEQYF; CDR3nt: TGTGCCAGCAGACGAGGCTGGGAGCAGTACTTC
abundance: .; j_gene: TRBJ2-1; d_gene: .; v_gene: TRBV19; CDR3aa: CASSLTGSSYNEQFF; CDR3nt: TGTGCCAGTAGTCTCACGGGGAGCTCCTACAATGAGCAGTTCTTC
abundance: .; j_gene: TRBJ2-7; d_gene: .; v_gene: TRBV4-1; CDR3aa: CASSRGTRQRSYEQYF; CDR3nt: TGCGCCAGCAGCCGCGGAACGCGACAGCGATCCTACGAGCAGTACTTC